One sample yielded the 27 T cell receptor beta chains listed below, sequenced in a study of T cells after yellow fever vaccination. Via MiXCR, TCRdb re-called the 5' RACE reads, giving one row per CDR3 protein. Among around 550,000 distinct CDR3 sequences, under 25% were seen once, and the ten largest hold around 15%. Sequenced material: PBMCs, taken 15 days after the yellow fever booster vaccination. All receptors come from a man aged 25 to 40 who received the YFV17D yellow fever vaccine.

The chain is built from TRBV18 and TRBJ2-1; D possibly uses TRBD1 or TRBD2 (5 bases each). Germline assignment: CDR1 KGHSH and CDR2 LQKENI. V lost 2 bases to trimming and J lost 10 bases, with 21 bases between them. The CDR3 is 16 residues long. CDR3 nucleotides: TGTGCCAGCTCACCAACCGGGACCCTAAACCCCCCCGAGCAGTTCTTC. Translated, it gives CASSPTGTLNPPEQFF.

The chain links TRBV24-1 to TRBJ2-5; D gene ambiguous. This CDR3 is built from 11 residues. The ends were cut back, 7 bases at V and 2 bases at J, with 4 bases in the middle. Per germline, CDR1 KGHDR and CDR2 SFDVKD. The CDR3 nucleotides read TGTGCCACCAGATTTCAAGAGACCCAGTACTTC. It codes for CATRFQETQYF.

The CDR3 DNA follows: TGTGCCAGCAGTGAAGTGGGAACCAAAAACATTCAGTACTTC. It translates to CASSEVGTKNIQYF. The chain carries TRBV25-1 and TRBJ2-4, with D unresolved. The V end lost 2 bases, the J end lost 2 bases, and 7 bases lay between the germline ends. The CDR3 extends over 14 amino acids. Germline V lookup: CDR1 MGHDK, CDR2 SYGVNS. Filled out from reference TRBV25-1 and TRBJ2-4, the complete variable domain reads EADIYQTPRYLVIGTGKKITLECSQTMGHDKMYWYQQDPGMELHLIHYSYGVNSTEKGDLSSESTVSRIRTEHFPLTLESARPSHTSQYLCASSEVGTKNIQYFGAGTRLSVL.

The chain is built from TRBV9 and TRBJ2-2; D gene unclear. This CDR3 region has 12 residues. In germline, CDR1 is SGDLS, CDR2 YYNGEE. Trimming cost V 0 bases and J 8 bases, with 5 bases left between them. The CDR3 here is CASSVEVGELFF. CDR3 DNA: TGTGCCAGCAGCGTAGAAGTGGGGGAGCTGTTTTTT.

This clonotype was counted between two and nine times. The genes are TRBV27 and TRBJ2-2; no definite D call. CDR1 MNHEY and CDR2 SMNVEV come from the germline V gene (reference sequence). Trimming cost V 11 bases and J 7 bases, with 8 bases left between them. The CDR3 is 10 residues long. CDR3 in amino acids: CAPQDGELFF. The CDR3 DNA reads TGTGCCCCTCAGGACGGGGAGCTGTTTTTT.

The chain combines TRBV24-1 with TRBJ2-1; D not certain. This CDR3 spans 13 amino acids. The ends were cut back, 1 base at V and 7 bases at J, with 7 bases in the middle. CDR1 is KGHDR, CDR2 SFDVKD, per germline. The CDR3 region has the DNA TGTGCCACCAGTGATTTCGTAGGGAATGAGCAGTTCTTC. Protein sequence: CATSDFVGNEQFF.

This clonotype turned up a few times. The chain employs TRBV11-2 and TRBJ2-1, with 15 bases that match TRBD2. CDR1 SGHAT and CDR2 FQNNGV come from the germline V gene. The length of the CDR3 is 19 residues. The J segment lost 5 bases and the V segment lost 5 bases, leaving 13 bases of the junction unmatched. The CDR3 nucleotides read TGTGCCAGCAGCCGGCGTAGTAGGGGGACTAGCGGGAGGAACAATGAGCAGTTCTTC. Translation: CASSRRSRGTSGRNNEQFF.

V usage is TRBV20-1 and J usage is TRBJ2-3; 9 bases match TRBD2. The CDR3 consists of 15 residues. Germline V gene data show CDR1 as DFQATT and CDR2 as SNEGSKA (reference sequence). The ends lost 6 bases at V and 6 bases at J; junction bases unmatched: 13. CDR3 bases: TGCAGTGCCACGTTGGGGACTAGCTTGAGGGATACGCAGTATTTT. It translates to CSATLGTSLRDTQYF.

The rearrangement joins TRBV6-5 to TRBJ2-7, with D possibly TRBD2 on 6 matching bases. The CDR3 is 14 amino acids. CDR1 and CDR2 from the germline V gene are MNHEY and SVGAGI. V lost 5 bases and J lost 3, with 14 bases in between. The CDR3 sequence: CASSRAGTFYEQYF. The CDR3 DNA reads as TGTGCCAGCAGTCGCGCCGGGACTTTCTACGAGCAGTACTTC.

This clonotype was detected only a few times. The V gene is TRBV6-5, the J gene TRBJ2-5; D unclear. The germline V gene encodes CDR1 MNHEY and CDR2 SVGAGI. The V and J ends lost 10 bases and 6 bases respectively, with 12 bases between them. This CDR3 has 11 amino acids. In nucleotides, the CDR3 is TGTGCCACCCTCTGGGGAAAGACCCAGTACTTC. Its translation: CATLWGKTQYF.

The chain recombines TRBV10-3 with TRBJ2-7; D unresolved. Germline CDR1 is ENHRY and CDR2 is SYGVKD. The CDR3 has 14 residues. V lost 2 bases to trimming and J lost 3 bases, with 11 bases between them. Written as DNA, the CDR3 is TGTGCCATCAGTGAGGGGGTGGGCAGCTACGAGCAGTACTTC. Amino acid sequence: CAISEGVGSYEQYF.

This clonotype was seen more than once but under ten times. V gene TRBV28 combines with J gene TRBJ2-3; D is uncertain. V was cut by 2 bases and J by 6 bases, with 6 bases left in between. The V gene's germline CDR1 is MDHEN and CDR2 SYDVKM. The CDR3 loop spans 12 amino acids. The CDR3 region has the DNA TGTGCCAGCAGTTTAGCGTTGGATACGCAGTATTTT. It specifies CASSLALDTQYF.

V is TRBV7-2 and J is TRBJ2-3; 7 bases line up with TRBD1. After removal of 5 bases from V and 3 bases from J, the junction contained 8 bases not matched to a gene. Per germline, CDR1 SGHTA and CDR2 FQGNSA. CDR3 length equals 15 residues. CDR3 bases: TGTGCCAGCAGCAACCGACAGGGAAGTACAGATACGCAGTATTTT. It is translated as CASSNRQGSTDTQYF.

This clonotype was seen a few times. This chain uses TRBV5-4 with TRBJ2-3; 10 bases are shared with TRBD2. The CDR3 runs to 16 residues. Germline CDR1 reads SGHNT; CDR2 reads YYREEE (reference sequence). The V segment lost 0 bases and the J segment 5 bases; nucleotides outside the gene matches: 6. The DNA of the CDR3 is TGTGCCAGCAGCTTGGGGCTAGCGGGAGTTCGAGATACGCAGTATTTT. Translation gives CASSLGLAGVRDTQYF.

This clonotype appeared a few times. The chain recombines TRBV20-1 with TRBJ2-7, with D hard to call. This CDR3 has 14 residues. Trimming left V 6 bases short and J 6 bases short, with 21 bases between. Per germline, CDR1 DFQATT and CDR2 SNEGSKA (reference sequence). CDR3 in amino acids: CSAPTGMRPLEQYF. CDR3 sequence (DNA): TGCAGTGCGCCGACTGGAATGAGGCCTCTCGAGCAGTACTTC.

This clonotype was recorded a few times. The rearrangement links TRBV28 to TRBJ2-7; D not certain. The CDR3 runs 14 residues. Trimming removed 4 bases at V and 3 bases at J, with 13 bases between. The germline CDR1 and CDR2 sequences are MDHEN and SYDVKM. Here the CDR3 reads CASSSSPQVYEQYF. For the CDR3, the DNA is TGTGCCAGCAGTTCTTCCCCCCAGGTCTACGAGCAGTACTTC.

As DNA, the CDR3 is TGCAGTGCTAGGTATAGCGGGTACAATGAGCAGTTCTTC. Translation: CSARYSGYNEQFF. The chain has TRBV20-1 and TRBJ2-1; 7 bases align to TRBD2. The CDR3 is made up of 13 amino acids. J gave up 4 bases and V 3 bases, and 3 bases lay outside the gene matches. CDR1 is DFQATT and CDR2 is SNEGSKA in the germline V gene (reference sequence).

This sequence joins TRBV19 and TRBJ2-1; a weak D match, TRBD2 (5 bases). The germline V and J ends were trimmed by 4 bases and 2 bases, with 15 bases remaining between them. Germline CDR1 reads LNHDA; CDR2 reads SQIVND (reference sequence). This CDR3 region has 16 residues. The CDR3: CASSTERVGPYNEQFF. The CDR3 coding sequence is TGTGCCAGTAGTACCGAGAGGGTAGGACCCTACAATGAGCAGTTCTTC.

This clonotype was observed a few times. V and J are TRBV12-3 or TRBV12-4 and TRBJ1-1, with D unresolved. V was clipped by 3 bases and J by 6 bases, with 14 bases between them. This CDR3 is 14 amino acids long. The DNA for the CDR3 is TGTGCCAGCAGTTTCAGTCAGCTTATCCCTGAAGCTTTCTTT. Translating it yields CASSFSQLIPEAFF.

CDR3 coding DNA: TGCGCCAGCAGCCAAGACAGTTTATCCCAAGAGACCCAGTACTTC. Translation gives CASSQDSLSQETQYF. The rearrangement links TRBV4-3 to TRBJ2-5, with unresolved D. CDR3 length: 15 amino acids. V lost 0 bases and J 1 base, leaving 9 bases between the germline ends. Germline V gene sequence: CDR1 LGHNA, CDR2 YSLEER.

This clonotype was seen only a few times. The CDR3 nucleotides are TGTGCCAGCAGCCAGGACAGCGGGACCTACGAGCAGTACTTC. Translated, it gives CASSQDSGTYEQYF. V gene TRBV4-2 combines with J gene TRBJ2-7; D may be TRBD2 (7 bases). The CDR3 runs 14 residues. In germline, CDR1 is LGHNA, CDR2 YNFKEQ. Between the trimmed V and J ends, which lost 3 bases and 2 bases, there was a span of 11 bases.

J is TRBJ2-1 and V is TRBV7-3; TRBD2 aligns across 8 bases. V gave up 5 bases and J gave up 10 bases; unmatched junction bases: 4. Germline assignment: CDR1 SGHTA and CDR2 FQGTGA. CDR3 length: 12 amino acids. As DNA, the CDR3 is TGTGCCAGCAGCGTAATAGCGGGGGAGCAGTTCTTC. Its translation is CASSVIAGEQFF.

The chain links TRBV5-5 to TRBJ2-5; 7 positions agree with TRBD1. The J segment lost 6 bases and the V segment lost 0 bases, leaving 5 bases of the junction unmatched. The CDR3 covers 14 residues. Germline values: CDR1 SGHKS, CDR2 YYEKEE (reference sequence). CDR3 nucleotide sequence: TGTGCCAGCAGCTTGGCAGGGGGTCGGAAGACCCAGTACTTC. Encoded protein: CASSLAGGRKTQYF. The full variable domain, its missing parts supplied by reference TRBV5-5 and TRBJ2-5, is DAGVTQSPTHLIKTRGQQVTLRCSPISGHKSVSWYQQVLGQGPQFIFQYYEKEERGRGNFPDRFSARQFPNYSSELNVNALLLGDSALYLCASSLAGGRKTQYFGPGTRLLVL.

This clonotype occurred a few times. The rearrangement links TRBV6-2 or TRBV6-3 to TRBJ1-1; 10 positions agree with TRBD1. V dropped 5 bases and J dropped 0; count of bases not matched to a gene: 6. The CDR3 loop spans 16 amino acids. Looked up from germline, CDR1 is MNHEY and CDR2 is SVGEGT. CDR3 amino acids: CASSARTGGMNTEAFF. Here the CDR3 DNA reads TGTGCCAGCAGTGCCCGGACAGGGGGAATGAACACTGAAGCTTTCTTT.

In its sample, this clonotype was seen a few times. The chain has TRBV28 and TRBJ1-1; 9 bases fit TRBD1. Trimming took 6 bases from V and 7 from J; bases not matched to a gene: 6. The germline V gene has CDR1 MDHEN and CDR2 SYDVKM. The CDR3 length is 13 residues. The CDR3 region is CASSPTGGSEAFF. Here the CDR3 DNA reads TGTGCCAGCAGCCCGACAGGGGGGAGTGAAGCTTTCTTT. Full variable domain (missing parts from reference TRBV28 and TRBJ1-1): DVKVTQSSRYLVKRTGEKVFLECVQDMDHENMFWYRQDPGLGLRLIYFSYDVKMKEKGDIPEGYSVSREKKERFSLILESASTNQTSMYLCASSPTGGSEAFFGQGTRLTVV.

V is TRBV10-3 and J is TRBJ2-3; TRBD2 matches 9 bases. V was clipped by 9 bases and J by 2 bases; unmatched bases: 9. Germline loops: CDR1 ENHRY, CDR2 SYGVKD. This CDR3 spans 15 amino acids. CDR3 in amino acids: CAIMTLAGNTDTQYF. The CDR3 bases are TGTGCCATTATGACTCTAGCGGGGAACACAGATACGCAGTATTTT.

In the case of this clonotype: The junction departs from germline at one end; a sequencing error may be responsible. The rearrangement joins TRBV7-7 to TRBJ2-5; D gene ambiguous. Germline CDR1 and CDR2: SSHAT and FNYEAQ (reference sequence). The CDR3 covers 14 residues. CDR3 nucleotides: TGTGCTAGCAGCTTAAATCTAGTGCAAGAGACCCAGTACTTC. Translated, it gives CASSLNLVQETQYF.